The source of this TCR beta chain is a study of T cell responses to AZD1222 COVID-19 vaccine. Whole-study results and caveats: Donors were largely white British and mainly female; clonal diversity was possibly underestimated. Baseline seropositivity occurred in only 5 to 7 AZD1222 recipients.

Worth noting for this clone: Its target is unknown.

Trimming left V 0 bases short and J 1 base short, with 6 bases between. The CDR3 contains 14 residues. Germline loops: CDR1 SEHNR, CDR2 FQNEAQ (reference sequence). Some clones are missing from TCRdb's copy, which holds only in-frame ones; the method was immunoSEQ multiplex PCR. The sample comprises about 97,000 clones, approximately 81% of which are singletons, and about 17% rests with the top ten. The chain recombines TRBV7-9 with TRBJ2-5; no reliable D call. Sample: peripheral blood, taken on day 0 of AZD1222 vaccination. The source of this sequence is an adult in good health. The CDR3 DNA sequence: TGTGCCAGCAGCTTAGCAGGGCTCCAAGAGACCCAGTACTTC. Its protein is CASSLAGLQETQYF.